This T cell receptor beta chain originates from a study of T cell responses to AZD1222 COVID-19 vaccine. The data were produced by immunoSEQ multiplex PCR, yet TCRdb's version contains in-frame clones alone and is incomplete. This sample has approximately 100,000 clones, with 92% found just once. The CDR3 contains 16 residues. In germline, CDR1 is SGDLS, CDR2 YYNGEE. The V end was cut by 4 bases, the J end by 2 bases, with 17 bases between. Study-wide findings and caveats: The study reported that nearly half of spike-specific TCRs target unmutated variant regions. In a largely white British group with more females than males, clonal diversity was possibly underestimated.

This clone came up once. The antigen remains unidentified. The chain carries TRBV9 and TRBJ2-3; tentative D call: TRBD2 (5 bases). The material was peripheral blood, obtained on day 0 of AZD1222 vaccination. The TCR originated in an adult in good health. The chain's CDR3 is CASSYNRGSDTDTQYF. DNA for the CDR3: TGTGCCAGCAGCTATAATCGAGGGAGTGACACAGATACGCAGTATTTT.